The 5 T cell receptor beta chains below all came from one sample that was sequenced in a study of blood T cell repertoires in COVID-19. The table came from immunoSEQ multiplex PCR; TCRdb's copy has only in-frame clones and leaves some out. The sample shows approximately 210,000 clones, more than 70% of them seen only once. The sample taken for sequencing was PBMCs or T cells enriched from blood (not recorded which). Every receptor here comes from a woman aged 18-35 years who had recovered from COVID-19.

V gene TRBV27 combines with J gene TRBJ2-1, with D possibly being TRBD1 (5 bases). Trimming took off 4 bases at V and 6 bases at J, with 22 bases between the two ends. This CDR3 is built from 17 residues. Germline V lookup: CDR1 MNHEY, CDR2 SMNVEV (reference sequence). CDR3 protein: CASSSYLRASTSNEQFF. As DNA, the CDR3 is TGTGCCAGCAGTTCCTACCTCAGGGCGTCGACCTCCAATGAGCAGTTCTTC.

V usage is TRBV4-1 and J usage is TRBJ2-3; possibly TRBD1 for D (6 bases). This CDR3 spans 14 amino acids. Germline V gene lookup returns CDR1 MGHRA and CDR2 YSYEKL. V was shortened by 0 bases and J by 5 bases, with 9 bases between the two germline ends. CDR3 coding DNA: TGCGCCAGCAGCCAAGAGGGGGCAGGAGATACGCAGTATTTT. Amino acids: CASSQEGAGDTQYF.

About this clone itself: In this CDR3 the conserved last residue, phenylalanine or tryptophan, is missing, so a read error is likely. It is unclear where the CDR3 begins or ends on the DNA, so no DNA is shown, and the CDR3 is as TCRdb lists it. The V and J genes are TRBV13 and TRBJ1-2; the table's D call, TRBD1, has no DNA check behind it. Germline CDR1 reads PRHDT; CDR2 reads FYEKMQ (reference sequence). The CDR3 totals 9 residues, both ends included. CDR3 in amino acids: CASSPLDSS.

The chain couples TRBV24-1 to TRBJ2-1; 14 bases match TRBD2. Germline loops: CDR1 KGHDR, CDR2 SFDVKD. V lost 7 bases and J lost 2; bases outside the gene matches: 6. The CDR3 spans 17 residues. The CDR3 region has the DNA TGTGCCACCAGCGGGGGACTAGCGGGGGCTACCTACAATGAGCAGTTCTTC. Translating gives CATSGGLAGATYNEQFF.

The rearrangement joins TRBV7-8 to TRBJ1-4, with D tentatively TRBD1 (6 bases). Germline CDR1 is SGHVS and CDR2 is FQNEAQ. V was clipped by 0 bases and J by 7 bases, with 15 bases between them. This CDR3 contains 16 residues. The CDR3 here is CASSLAGAGVGEKLFF. CDR3 nucleotide sequence: TGTGCCAGCAGCTTAGCGGGGGCAGGAGTCGGTGAAAAACTGTTTTTT.